A selection of T cell receptor beta chains follows, all from one sample in a study of OX40 agonist ivuxolimab in advanced cancers. The table came from immunoSEQ multiplex PCR; TCRdb's copy has only in-frame clones and leaves some out. The sample lists 100,000 to 150,000 clones, 92% occurring once. This sample comprised CD4+ or CD8+ T cells sorted from blood, obtained in a trial of the OX40 agonist ivuxolimab. Receptors were obtained from an adult with an advanced solid tumor such as melanoma, head and neck, liver or kidney cancer. CDR3s include the opening cysteine and the closing phenylalanine or tryptophan. A D gene is named only where the DNA matches it firmly. The listing skips clone size in some rows; elsewhere it reads once, few, many or a size class.

d_call	v_call	clone_size	j_call	cdr3_nt	cdr3_aa
-	TRBV29-1	-	TRBJ2-6	TGCAGCGTCGCACTGTACTCTGGGGCCAACGTCCTGACTTTC	CSVALYSGANVLTF
TRBD1	TRBV28	once	TRBJ2-7	TGTGCCAGCAGTTTGCCAGGACAGGGGGGGTACGAGCAGTACTTC	CASSLPGQGGYEQYF
TRBD1	TRBV6-6	once	TRBJ2-2	TGTGCCAGCAGGAAAACCCCGGGACAGGGACCCGGGGAGCTGTTTTTT	CASRKTPGQGPGELFF
-	TRBV7-2	-	TRBJ1-1	TGTGCCAGCAGCTACGCCCCCCTTACAGCGAACACTGAAGCTTTCTTT	CASSYAPLTANTEAFF
-	TRBV7-2	-	TRBJ2-7	TGTGCCAGCAGCTTAATGGTGGGAGGAGCCTACGAGCAGTACTTC	CASSLMVGGAYEQYF
-	TRBV10-3	-	TRBJ2-7	TGTGCCATCAGTGGTGACCGGAGCTCCTACGAGCAGTACTTC	CAISGDRSSYEQYF
-	TRBV6-5	-	TRBJ1-1	TGTGCCAGCAGCCCGCAGTCGGCTCTTCCTGAAGCTTTCTTT	CASSPQSALPEAFF
-	TRBV19	-	TRBJ1-1	TGTGCCAGTAGTACCTTGACAGTCATGAACACTGAAGCTTTCTTT	CASSTLTVMNTEAFF
TRBD1	TRBV19	-	TRBJ2-1	TGTGCCAGTAGTCCTAGGACAGGCATAAGGGAGCAGTTCTTC	CASSPRTGIREQFF
TRBD1	TRBV5-4	-	TRBJ1-2	TGTGCCAGCAGCCTCGGAGGACAGGGGCCCTATGGCTACACCTTC	CASSLGGQGPYGYTF
-	TRBV28	-	TRBJ2-5	TGTGCCAGCAGTTTATACGGTCAGGGCCACCATACAGAGACCCAGTACTTC	CASSLYGQGHHTETQYF
TRBD1	TRBV7-2	-	TRBJ2-2	TGTGCCAGCAGCGACTCCGGGACAGGGTTTCTCACCGGGGAGCTGTTTTTT	CASSDSGTGFLTGELFF
-	TRBV6-5	-	TRBJ1-2	TGTGCCAGCAGTTACTCCATAGGAGTTGAAGGCTACACCTTC	CASSYSIGVEGYTF